This T cell receptor (beta chain) was recovered during a study of blood T cell repertoires in COVID-19 (dated by TCRdb to the early 2020s). In the study overall: The collaborator samples originated in the United States, Italy and Spain and spanned the acute and convalescent phases of COVID-19. The repertoires were released in a freely available public database intended as a resource for research on the immune response to SARS-CoV-2. The dataset comprised deeply sampled blood TCRbeta repertoires from subjects exposed to, actively infected with, or recovered from COVID-19. A de-identified subject ID, COVID-19 status, age in years and sex were almost always included in the sample metadata. Where available, HLA class I and class II types were taken from metadata supplied by the sample provider and were not determined by assay-based typing. The prospective study material was composed of cDNA or gDNA derived from T cells, B-cell-depleted T cells, or PBMCs. The samples were drawn from the first 160 participants of the ongoing ImmuneRACE study and from 950 to 1,500 subjects provided by 6 global collaborators. On the study overall, not on this receptor specifically: How much clinical and demographic metadata was included differed by source and by participant, and the metadata was provided uncurated.

For this chain, trimming is 6 bases at the V end and 4 bases at the J end, and the number of junction bases without a gene match is 11. Including cysteine and phenylalanine, the CDR3 has 14 amino acids. The DNA shown is the 42-base CDR3, in frame from base 1. For CDR1 and CDR2, the germline V gene lists SQVTM and ANQGSEA. About this clone itself: Its antigen specificity is not known. No qualities accompany the bases; no much larger clone lies one base away.

Each collaborating institution followed its own protocols to collect whole blood in K2EDTA tubes. For TCRbeta analysis, collaborator samples were shipped as frozen whole blood, as isolated PBMCs, or as DNA extracted from either sample type. The immunoSEQ Assay, a bias-controlled multiplex PCR, was used to amplify TCRbeta CDR3 regions from genomic DNA. The paper's data handling went like this. Nucleated cell counts per sample were estimated from amplification of reference gene primers within the assay. Sequence reads were collapsed and filtered to measure the absolute abundance of every unique TCRbeta CDR3 rearrangement. For each sample, productive Simpson clonality was calculated as the square root of Simpson's diversity index across productive rearrangements. The table was pulled from immuneACCESS by TCRdb, which kept in-frame rearrangements only. Such tables lose some clones; where checked, under half of the loss comes from unresolved V genes, and the rest has no known cause. The V and J calls and the clone size are those of that table, but D and trimming were determined from the DNA. The sample table lists roughly 190,000 clones, around 90% of them with a count of one. 20% to 25% of the sample goes to the ten largest clones.

Recombination linked TRBV29-1 to TRBJ2-5; TRBD1 matches 7 bases in the middle. The sequenced sample was peripheral blood. This clonotype was sampled from a man aged 60 to 69 with active or convalescent COVID-19. CDR3 reads: CSVGGQVDLETQYF. The DNA reads TGCAGCGTCGGCGGACAGGTGGATCTAGAGACCCAGTACTTC.